Listed below are T cell receptor beta chains from one sample, sequenced in a study of chronic HIV infection and antiretroviral therapy. TCRdb reprocessed the 5' RACE reads with MiXCR, giving one entry per CDR3 protein. The sample comprises roughly 50,000 distinct CDR3 sequences, approximately 19% of which are singletons, and under 3.5% rests with the top ten. The sample was peripheral blood. The receptors here all came from an adult who had HIV and had not received antiretroviral therapy, or was an uninfected healthy control (not recorded which). Both conserved end residues are part of each CDR3. Fields, in order: V gene, clone size, D gene, J gene, CDR3 protein, CDR3 DNA. A D gene is named only where the DNA matches it firmly. Not all rows give a size; the values are once, few, many and, for expanded clones, a class.

TRBV9	-	-	TRBJ2-3	CASSSSGTDTQYF	TGTGCCAGCAGCTCCAGTGGTACAGATACGCAGTATTTT
TRBV28	few	TRBD2	TRBJ2-7	CASSWLADYYAYEQYF	TGTGCCAGCAGTTGGCTAGCGGACTATTACGCCTACGAGCAGTACTTC
TRBV6-1	few	-	TRBJ2-3	CASSWDSTDTQYF	TGTGCCAGCAGCTGGGACAGCACAGATACGCAGTATTTT
TRBV28	-	-	TRBJ2-7	CASSQPTTDRYF	TGTGCCAGTTCCCAACCCACGACAGATCGGTACTTC
TRBV28	few	TRBD2	TRBJ2-4	CASSSAGAGGFKNIQYF	TGTGCCAGCAGTTCGGCGGGAGCGGGAGGGTTTAAAAACATTCAGTACTTC
TRBV12-3/TRBV12-4	-	TRBD2	TRBJ2-2	CASSPLSGSDTGELFF	TGTGCCAGCAGTCCTCTTAGCGGGAGCGACACCGGGGAGCTGTTTTTT
TRBV27	-	-	TRBJ1-1	CASGGGADYQSGAFF	TGTGCCAGCGGGGGAGGTGCGGACTATCAATCTGGAGCTTTCTTT
TRBV20-1	-	TRBD1	TRBJ1-2	CSAYKQGAYGYTF	TGCAGTGCCTATAAACAGGGGGCGTATGGCTACACCTTC
TRBV3-1	-	TRBD2	TRBJ2-2	CASSQGTSGRIGELFF	TGTGCCAGCAGCCAAGGCACTAGCGGGAGGATCGGGGAGCTGTTTTTT
TRBV4-1	-	-	TRBJ2-3	CASSQPRESASTDTQYF	TGCGCCAGCAGCCAGCCCCGGGAGAGTGCTAGCACAGATACGCAGTATTTT
TRBV2	-	TRBD1	TRBJ1-5	CASNDRGNQPQHF	TGTGCCAGCAACGACAGGGGCAATCAGCCCCAGCATTTT
TRBV15	few	TRBD2	TRBJ2-5	CATSPRTSGFETQYF	TGTGCCACCAGCCCCCGGACTAGCGGTTTTGAGACCCAGTACTTC
TRBV28	-	-	TRBJ1-5	CASEGNQPQHF	TGTGCCAGCGAGGGTAATCAGCCCCAGCATTTT
TRBV28	-	TRBD2	TRBJ2-7	CASSLSGTSAEQYF	TGTGCCAGCAGTCTCTCCGGGACTAGCGCCGAGCAGTACTTC
TRBV6-5	-	-	TRBJ2-7	CASSSGLSGSYEQYF	TGTGCCAGCAGCTCGGGGCTTTCGGGTTCCTACGAGCAGTACTTC
TRBV27	few	TRBD1	TRBJ1-1	CASSWTGNAEAFF	TGTGCCAGCAGTTGGACAGGGAATGCTGAAGCTTTCTTT
TRBV7-8	-	-	TRBJ2-6	CASKRSGANVLTF	TGTGCCAGCAAAAGATCTGGGGCCAACGTCCTGACTTTC
TRBV4-1	few	TRBD2	TRBJ2-7	CASSPSGLYYYEQYF	TGCGCCAGCAGTCCTAGCGGGCTTTATTACTACGAGCAGTACTTC
TRBV28	few	-	TRBJ2-1	CASSLSQSSYNEQFF	TGTGCCAGCAGTTTATCCCAGAGCTCCTACAATGAGCAGTTCTTC
TRBV11-2	-	-	TRBJ1-5	CASSLPTRSPQHF	TGTGCCAGCAGCTTACCCACGCGTAGCCCACAGCATTTT
TRBV2	-	TRBD2	TRBJ2-3	CASSGGLAATDTQYF	TGTGCCAGCAGCGGCGGACTAGCGGCCACAGATACGCAGTATTTT
TRBV27	few	-	TRBJ2-5	CASSWIGGTQYF	TGTGCCAGCAGTTGGATAGGTGGGACCCAGTACTTC
TRBV7-3	-	-	TRBJ2-1	CASSLTRAGEQFF	TGTGCCAGCAGCTTAACAAGGGCTGGTGAGCAGTTCTTC
TRBV15	-	-	TRBJ2-7	CATSRDSRREQYF	TGTGCCACCAGCAGAGATTCTCGGAGGGAGCAGTACTTC
TRBV6-6	-	TRBD1	TRBJ2-7	CASSYQRTGSYEQYF	TGTGCCAGCAGTTACCAGAGGACAGGTTCCTACGAGCAGTACTTC
TRBV29-1	-	-	TRBJ2-1	CSGDRIGNEQFF	TGCAGCGGGGACCGAATCGGAAATGAGCAGTTCTTC
TRBV13	-	TRBD1	TRBJ2-5	CASSFLRTGRGETQYF	TGTGCCAGCAGCTTCCTCCGGACAGGGAGAGGGGAGACCCAGTACTTC
TRBV2	-	-	TRBJ1-5	CASSRGGVAANQPQHF	TGTGCCAGCAGCCGAGGCGGAGTGGCAGCTAATCAGCCCCAGCATTTT
TRBV9	-	TRBD1	TRBJ2-7	CASSVGQGTLEQYF	TGTGCCAGCAGCGTGGGACAGGGGACCCTCGAGCAGTACTTC
TRBV25-1	-	-	TRBJ1-3	CASSESQIATGNTIYF	TGTGCCAGCAGTGAATCCCAGATAGCCACCGGAAACACCATATATTTT
TRBV14	-	TRBD2	TRBJ2-7	CASSQVPGLVYEQYF	TGTGCCAGCAGCCAAGTACCCGGACTAGTTTACGAGCAGTACTTC
TRBV7-9	few	-	TRBJ2-7	CASSASGTFSHEQYF	TGTGCCAGCAGCGCGTCCGGGACATTCTCCCACGAGCAGTACTTC
TRBV27	-	TRBD2	TRBJ2-7	CASSLSPGGAYEQYF	TGTGCCAGCAGTTTATCACCGGGAGGGGCCTACGAGCAGTACTTC
TRBV10-3	-	-	TRBJ2-3	CAISRGPDTQYF	TGTGCCATCTCCAGGGGCCCAGATACGCAGTATTTT
TRBV25-1	-	TRBD1	TRBJ2-3	CASSETWTGQTLGPDTQYF	TGTGCCAGCAGTGAAACTTGGACAGGGCAGACCCTAGGGCCAGATACGCAGTATTTT
TRBV12-3/TRBV12-4	few	-	TRBJ1-2	CASSPQGDGYTF	TGTGCCAGCAGTCCCCAGGGAGATGGCTACACCTTC
TRBV28	-	-	TRBJ1-4	CASRHRDSEQGKLFF	TGTGCCAGCAGGCACCGGGACTCAGAGCAGGGAAAACTGTTTTTT
TRBV2	-	TRBD2	TRBJ2-7	CATELGLAKTQGQYF	TGTGCCACCGAGCTGGGACTAGCGAAAACCCAGGGGCAGTACTTC
TRBV28	-	-	TRBJ1-1	CASGEDTEAFF	TGTGCCAGCGGCGAGGACACTGAAGCTTTCTTT
TRBV20-1	few	-	TRBJ1-2	CSAMKGPTYGYTF	TGCAGTGCTATGAAGGGACCGACATATGGCTACACCTTC
TRBV28	-	-	TRBJ2-7	CASRPQGGPYEQYF	TGTGCCAGCAGACCCCAGGGGGGACCCTACGAGCAGTACTTC
TRBV12-3/TRBV12-4	-	-	TRBJ2-7	CASSTGTSQYF	TGTGCCAGCAGCACCGGGACTTCCCAGTACTTC
TRBV15	-	TRBD1	TRBJ2-7	CATSRVPGTGLREQYF	TGTGCCACCAGCAGAGTTCCAGGGACAGGGCTCCGAGAGCAGTACTTC
TRBV4-1	few	TRBD1	TRBJ2-7	CASSQPGQGYEQYF	TGCGCCAGCAGCCAACCCGGACAGGGCTACGAGCAGTACTTC
TRBV28	few	TRBD2	TRBJ2-5	CASSLGLAGKQETQYF	TGTGCCAGCAGTTTGGGACTAGCGGGTAAACAAGAGACCCAGTACTTC
TRBV11-1	many	TRBD2	TRBJ2-7	CASSFSGLASVEQYF	TGTGCCAGCAGCTTCTCGGGACTAGCGTCCGTCGAGCAGTACTTC
TRBV20-1	-	TRBD1	TRBJ1-6	CSATPDRANSPLHF	TGCAGTGCTACCCCGGACAGGGCTAATTCACCCCTCCACTTT
TRBV12-3/TRBV12-4	-	-	TRBJ2-1	CATDRGDEQFF	TGTGCCACAGATCGGGGCGATGAGCAGTTCTTC